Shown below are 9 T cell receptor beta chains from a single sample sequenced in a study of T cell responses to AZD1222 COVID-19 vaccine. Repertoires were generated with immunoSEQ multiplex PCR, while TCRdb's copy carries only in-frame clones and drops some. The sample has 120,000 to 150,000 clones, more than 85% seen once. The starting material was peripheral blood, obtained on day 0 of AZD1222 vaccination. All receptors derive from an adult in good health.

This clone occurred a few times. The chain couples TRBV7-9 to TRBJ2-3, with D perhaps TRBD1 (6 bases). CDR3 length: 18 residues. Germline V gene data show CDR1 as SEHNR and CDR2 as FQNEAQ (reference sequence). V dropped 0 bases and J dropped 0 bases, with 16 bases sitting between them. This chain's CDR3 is CASSLAGDRWASTDTQYF. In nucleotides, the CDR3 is TGTGCCAGCAGCTTAGCAGGCGACAGGTGGGCTAGCACAGATACGCAGTATTTT.

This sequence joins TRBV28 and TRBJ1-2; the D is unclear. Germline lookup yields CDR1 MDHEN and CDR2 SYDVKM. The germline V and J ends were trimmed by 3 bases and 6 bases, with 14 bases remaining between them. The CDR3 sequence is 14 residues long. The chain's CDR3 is CASSLRAVVDGYTF. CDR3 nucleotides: TGTGCCAGCAGTTTGAGGGCCGTGGTGGATGGCTACACCTTC.

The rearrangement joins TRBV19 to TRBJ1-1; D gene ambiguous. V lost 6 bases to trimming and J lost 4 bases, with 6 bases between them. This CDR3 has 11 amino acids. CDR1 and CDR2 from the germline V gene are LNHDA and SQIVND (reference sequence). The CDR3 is CASRASTEAFF. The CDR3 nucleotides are TGTGCCAGTAGGGCGAGCACTGAAGCTTTCTTT.

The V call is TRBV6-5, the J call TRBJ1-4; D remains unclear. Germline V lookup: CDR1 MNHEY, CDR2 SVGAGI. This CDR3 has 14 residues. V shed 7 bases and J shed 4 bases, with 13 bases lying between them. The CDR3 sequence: CASNARGDNEKLFF. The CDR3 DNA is TGTGCCAGCAATGCACGGGGAGATAATGAAAAACTGTTTTTT.

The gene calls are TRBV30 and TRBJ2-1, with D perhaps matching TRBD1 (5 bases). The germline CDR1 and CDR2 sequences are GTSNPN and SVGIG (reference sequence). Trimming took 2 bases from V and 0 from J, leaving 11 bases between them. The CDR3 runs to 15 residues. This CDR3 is CAWSKGQSSYNEQFF. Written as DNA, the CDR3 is TGTGCCTGGAGTAAGGGGCAGAGCTCCTACAATGAGCAGTTCTTC.

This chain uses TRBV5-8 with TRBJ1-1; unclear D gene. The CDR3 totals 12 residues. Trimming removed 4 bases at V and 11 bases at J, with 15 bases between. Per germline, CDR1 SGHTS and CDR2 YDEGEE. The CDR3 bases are TGTGCCAGCAGCGCCGCCCCCCGGCCCGCTTTCTTT. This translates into CASSAAPRPAFF.

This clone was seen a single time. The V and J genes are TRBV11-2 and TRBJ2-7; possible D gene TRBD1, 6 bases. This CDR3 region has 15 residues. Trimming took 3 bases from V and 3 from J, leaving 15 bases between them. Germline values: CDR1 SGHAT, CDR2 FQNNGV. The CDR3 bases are TGTGCCAGCAGCTTTTCTCCCCAACAGGGCTACGAGCAGTACTTC. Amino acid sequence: CASSFSPQQGYEQYF.

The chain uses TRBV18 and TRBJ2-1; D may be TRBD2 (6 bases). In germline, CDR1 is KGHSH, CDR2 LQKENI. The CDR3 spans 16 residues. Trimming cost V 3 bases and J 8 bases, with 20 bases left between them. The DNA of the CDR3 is TGTGCCAGCTCACCCGAGGACTATCCTAAAAGAGATGAGCAGTTCTTC. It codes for CASSPEDYPKRDEQFF. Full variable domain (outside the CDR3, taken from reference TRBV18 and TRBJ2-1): NAGVMQNPRHLVRRRGQEARLRCSPMKGHSHVYWYRQLPEEGLKFMVYLQKENIIDESGMPKERFSAEFPKEGPSILRIQQVVRGDSAAYFCASSPEDYPKRDEQFFGPGTRLTVL.

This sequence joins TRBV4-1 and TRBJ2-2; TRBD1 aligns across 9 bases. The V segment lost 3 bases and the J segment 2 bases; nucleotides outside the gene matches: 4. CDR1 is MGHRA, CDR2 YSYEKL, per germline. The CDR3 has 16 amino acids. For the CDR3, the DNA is TGCGCCAGCAGCCAGACAGGGGGAGGCAACACCGGGGAGCTGTTTTTT. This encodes CASSQTGGGNTGELFF.